What follows describes a single T cell receptor beta chain. This CDR3 has 18 amino acids. V lost 4 bases, J lost 2 bases, and 26 bases lay in between. Germline CDR1 and CDR2: SQVTM and ANQGSEA. TCRdb fed the 5' RACE reads into MiXCR, producing one record per CDR3 protein. The sample has around 300,000 distinct CDR3 sequences, roughly an eighth seen once. The data were obtained in a study of T-cell memory formation after mild COVID-19. Study-wide context: The two donors had largely donor-specific TCR clusters.

Sequencing was done on a sample of PBMCs or a T cell subset sorted from them (not recorded which). The sequence derives from a man aged 18-30 years who had mild COVID-19 (a few samples of this study predate the infection). Cell type and time point are not known. This sequence joins TRBV29-1 and TRBJ2-5, with TRBD2 as a possible D gene (6 bases). CDR3 region: CSVVSGSGEWVGQETQYF. CDR3 coding DNA: TGCAGCGTTGTGTCCGGGAGTGGGGAATGGGTTGGGCAAGAGACCCAGTACTTC.